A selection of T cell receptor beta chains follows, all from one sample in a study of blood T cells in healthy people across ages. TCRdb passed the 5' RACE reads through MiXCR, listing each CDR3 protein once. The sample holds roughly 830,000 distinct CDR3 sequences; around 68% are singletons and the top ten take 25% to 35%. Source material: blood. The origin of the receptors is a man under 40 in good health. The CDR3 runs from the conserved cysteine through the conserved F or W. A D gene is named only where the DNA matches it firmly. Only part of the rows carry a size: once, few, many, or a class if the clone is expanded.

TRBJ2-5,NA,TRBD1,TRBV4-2,TGTGCCAGCAGCCTGACAGGGGGCACTCTCCCAGAGACCCAGTACTTC,CASSLTGGTLPETQYF
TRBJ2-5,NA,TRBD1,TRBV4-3,TGCGCCAGCAGCCAATCACAGGGGGCGGGGGAGACCCAGTACTTC,CASSQSQGAGETQYF
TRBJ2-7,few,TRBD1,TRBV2,TGTGCCAGCAGTCGGGACAGGGTCAGCGAGCAGTACTTC,CASSRDRVSEQYF
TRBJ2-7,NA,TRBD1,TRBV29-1,TGCAGCGTTGAAGATCTGCTAGAGGGACAGACCTACGAGCAGTACTTC,CSVEDLLEGQTYEQYF
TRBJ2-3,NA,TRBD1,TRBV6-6,TGTGCCAGCAGTTACGAGGGGACAGGGGCCAGCACAGATACGCAGTATTTT,CASSYEGTGASTDTQYF
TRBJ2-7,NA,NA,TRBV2,TGTGCCACCAAACAGGGCCCGCACTACGAGCAGTACTTC,CATKQGPHYEQYF
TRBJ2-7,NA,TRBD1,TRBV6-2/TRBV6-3,TGTGCCAGCAGGACGCACAGGGGCCTATCCTACGAGCAGTACTTC,CASRTHRGLSYEQYF
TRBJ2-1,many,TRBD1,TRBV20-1,TGCAGTGCTAGTGAACAGGGGATCAGCAATGAGCAGTTCTTC,CSASEQGISNEQFF
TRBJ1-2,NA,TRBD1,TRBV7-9,TGTGCCAGCAGCTTAAGGCTGCGAGGGACAGGCGACAACAATGGCTACACCTTC,CASSLRLRGTGDNNGYTF
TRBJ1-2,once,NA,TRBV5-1,TGCGCCAGCAGCTGGGGCAGGGGCGATGGCTACACCTTC,CASSWGRGDGYTF
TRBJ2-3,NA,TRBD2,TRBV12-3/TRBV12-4,TGTGCCAGCGGGTTTAGCGGGGAAGGGACGCAGTATTTT,CASGFSGEGTQYF